These 10 T cell receptor beta chains were all obtained from the same sample, sequenced in a study of blood T cell repertoires in COVID-19. Measured with immunoSEQ multiplex PCR; TCRdb has only the in-frame clones, and not every one. Of approximately 170,000 clones listed, 80% to 95% are singletons. Sample: peripheral blood. The receptors come from a woman aged 55-75 years with COVID-19, enrolled during active disease.

The J gene is TRBJ1-2, the V gene TRBV5-1; TRBD1 aligns across 10 bases. V dropped 0 bases and J dropped 4; count of bases not matched to a gene: 6. There are 16 residues in the CDR3. The germline V gene encodes CDR1 SGHRS and CDR2 YFSETQ. The CDR3 sequence: CASSLGQGASVYGYTF. CDR3 sequence (DNA): TGCGCCAGCAGCTTGGGACAGGGGGCTTCTGTCTATGGCTACACCTTC.

This clone was detected only once. This sequence joins TRBV4-1 and TRBJ2-5, with a weak D call TRBD1 (6 bases). The CDR3 spans 16 residues. Germline loops: CDR1 MGHRA, CDR2 YSYEKL. Trimming left V 1 base short and J 5 bases short, with 17 bases between. CDR3 sequence: CASSQGNYAGVETQYF. The CDR3, as DNA: TGCGCCAGCAGCCAAGGCAATTATGCAGGGGTGGAGACCCAGTACTTC.

A single count supports this clone. The chain is built from TRBV5-4 and TRBJ2-7; TRBD2 agrees at 8 bases. Trimming took 0 bases from V and 4 from J; bases not matched to a gene: 9. The CDR3 extends over 16 amino acids. The germline V gene encodes CDR1 SGHNT and CDR2 YYREEE (reference sequence). DNA for the CDR3: TGTGCCAGCAGCTTGGCCCGGGGGGGCGCCGCGTACGAGCAGTACTTC. As protein: CASSLARGGAAYEQYF.

The rearrangement links TRBV7-2 to TRBJ1-2; TRBD1 is a possible D gene (6 bases). The CDR3 covers 13 residues. Germline V gives CDR1 SGHTA, CDR2 FQGNSA. Trimming removed 6 bases at V and 5 bases at J, with 13 bases between. CDR3 sequence reads: CASSSGQPYGYTF. In nucleotides, the CDR3 is TGTGCCAGCAGTTCTGGACAGCCATATGGCTACACCTTC.

V and J are TRBV18 and TRBJ1-4; D not certain. The CDR3 totals 16 residues. Germline V gene data show CDR1 as KGHSH and CDR2 as LQKENI. V was shortened by 3 bases and J by 3 bases, with 14 bases between the two germline ends. The CDR3 coding sequence is TGTGCCAGCTCACCCCAAGTCGGGATCCCTAATGAAAAACTGTTTTTT. This gives the protein CASSPQVGIPNEKLFF. Complete variable domain (other parts from reference TRBV18 and TRBJ1-4): NAGVMQNPRHLVRRRGQEARLRCSPMKGHSHVYWYRQLPEEGLKFMVYLQKENIIDESGMPKERFSAEFPKEGPSILRIQQVVRGDSAAYFCASSPQVGIPNEKLFFGSGTQLSVL.

The chain has TRBV15 and TRBJ2-2, with 9 bases matching TRBD1. Germline V gives CDR1 LNHNV, CDR2 YYDKDF (reference sequence). The V gene end was trimmed by 3 bases and the J gene end by 7 bases; junction bases not matched to a gene: 6. The CDR3 length is 15 residues. The CDR3 sequence: CATSSYRGRGGELFF. The DNA of the CDR3 is TGTGCCACCAGCAGTTACAGGGGGCGGGGCGGGGAGCTGTTTTTT. Drawing the rest from reference TRBV15 and TRBJ2-2, the complete variable domain is DAMVIQNPRYQVTQFGKPVTLSCSQTLNHNVMYWYQQKSSQAPKLLFHYYDKDFNNEADTPDNFQSRRPNTSFCFLDIRSPGLGDTAMYLCATSSYRGRGGELFFGEGSRLTVL.

The DNA of the CDR3 is TGTGCCAGCAGCTTATTACCGGGACAGGGCTACGAGCAGTACTTC. Translation gives CASSLLPGQGYEQYF. This rearrangement joins TRBV7-2 to TRBJ2-7; TRBD1 agrees at 9 bases. Unmatched junction bases numbered 5, after V lost 2 bases and J lost 3 bases. Germline V lookup: CDR1 SGHTA, CDR2 FQGNSA. This CDR3 contains 15 residues. Full variable domain (rest looked up from reference TRBV7-2 and TRBJ2-7): GAGVSQSPSNKVTEKGKDVELRCDPISGHTALYWYRQSLGQGLEFLIYFQGNSAPDKSGLPSDRFSAERTGGSVSTLTIQRTQQEDSAVYLCASSLLPGQGYEQYFGPGTRLTVT.

This clone was observed a few times. The rearrangement uses TRBV19 and TRBJ1-5; D is undetermined. V lost 6 bases and J 7 bases, leaving 10 bases between the germline ends. The CDR3 loop spans 12 amino acids. Per germline, CDR1 LNHDA and CDR2 SQIVND (reference sequence). The CDR3 DNA reads as TGTGCCAGTAGCGTTACAGCCCAGCCCCAGCATTTT. It is translated as CASSVTAQPQHF. The whole variable domain, remainder taken from reference TRBV19 and TRBJ1-5, is DGGITQSPKYLFRKEGQNVTLSCEQNLNHDAMYWYRQDPGQGLRLIYYSQIVNDFQKGDIAEGYSVSREKKESFPLTVTSAQKNPTAFYLCASSVTAQPQHFGDGTRLSIL.

The chain employs TRBV7-2 and TRBJ1-4, with unresolved D. Trimming shortened V by 1 base and J by 8 bases, and 14 bases separated the two germline ends. The CDR3 is 15 amino acids. The germline V gene encodes CDR1 SGHTA and CDR2 FQGNSA. The CDR3 DNA reads TGTGCCAGCAGCTTAGTGGGTTCATGGAGGGAAAAACTGTTTTTT. It encodes CASSLVGSWREKLFF.

With regard to this clone: Distinct nucleotide sequences in the sample also encode this CDR3. V usage is TRBV11-2 and J usage is TRBJ2-1, with D tentatively TRBD2 (6 bases). The CDR3 has 15 residues. Per germline, CDR1 SGHAT and CDR2 FQNNGV. The germline V and J ends were trimmed by 1 base and 0 bases, with 7 bases remaining between them. CDR3 nucleotides: TGTGCCAGCAGCTTAGCGGGACTCTCCTACAATGAGCAGTTCTTC. Residues: CASSLAGLSYNEQFF.